The 31 T cell receptor beta chains given below trace back to one sample, sequenced in a study of response to subunit inactivated influenza vaccine. TCRdb called the RT-PCR reads again in MiXCR, with one record for every CDR3 protein. The sample has more than 200,000 distinct CDR3 sequences; more than 9% are singletons. The source material was non-naive T cells sorted from PBMCs, sampled 14 to 15 days before vaccination. Receptors originate from a man aged 50 to 59 who received an inactivated influenza vaccine.

The rearrangement joins TRBV27 to TRBJ2-1; D might be TRBD1 or TRBD2, each matching 5 bases. There are 15 residues in the CDR3. Germline V gives CDR1 MNHEY, CDR2 SMNVEV (reference sequence). Trimming removed 5 bases at V and 2 bases at J, with 13 bases between. CDR3 bases: TGTGCCAGCAGTCCTCAGGGACGCACCTACAATGAGCAGTTCTTC. Translated, it gives CASSPQGRTYNEQFF.

The sample holds a few counts of this clonotype. The rearrangement joins TRBV10-3 to TRBJ2-7; the D is unclear. CDR1 is ENHRY and CDR2 is SYGVKD in the germline V gene. The V and J ends lost 7 bases and 0 bases respectively, with 10 bases between them. The CDR3 runs to 13 residues. CDR3 sequence: CAIMGSRSYEQYF. Written as DNA, the CDR3 is TGTGCCATCATGGGCAGTCGCTCCTACGAGCAGTACTTC.

This clonotype has only a few counts. The chain uses TRBV20-1 and TRBJ2-7; a weak D match, TRBD2 (6 bases). CDR1 and CDR2 (germline): DFQATT, SNEGSKA (reference sequence). V was pared by 3 bases and J by 7 bases, with 13 bases between. The CDR3 totals 12 residues. The CDR3 protein is CSASILAREQYF. DNA for the CDR3: TGCAGTGCTAGTATACTAGCACGGGAGCAGTACTTC.

The rearrangement joins TRBV28 to TRBJ1-2, with 7 bases aligning to TRBD1. V lost 3 bases, J lost 4 bases, and 8 bases stayed unmatched. Germline assignment: CDR1 MDHEN and CDR2 SYDVKM. CDR3 length: 15 residues. Written as DNA, the CDR3 is TGTGCCAGCAGTTTCAGGGGGGGACAAATCTATGGCTACACCTTC. Protein: CASSFRGGQIYGYTF.

At least ten counts were recorded for this clonotype. The V call is TRBV19, the J call TRBJ2-3; D perhaps matches TRBD2 (6 bases). The CDR3 is 9 amino acids. Germline lookup yields CDR1 LNHDA and CDR2 SQIVND (reference sequence). In DNA form, the CDR3 reads TGTGCTAGCGGCGATACGCAGTATTTT. Its protein product is CASGDTQYF.

This clonotype occurred many times. The chain links TRBV25-1 to TRBJ1-2, with TRBD1 as a possible D gene (5 bases). Trimming pared 3 bases from V and 3 bases from J, leaving 8 bases between. The CDR3 has 13 amino acids. Germline V gene sequence: CDR1 MGHDK, CDR2 SYGVNS. The CDR3 loop is CASSDRGYYGYTF. In DNA, the CDR3 is TGTGCCAGCAGTGATCGGGGCTACTATGGCTACACCTTC.

This clonotype was seen many times. This rearrangement joins TRBV4-3 to TRBJ1-6; the D is unclear. The CDR3 has 13 residues. Between the trimmed V and J ends, which lost 3 bases and 11 bases, there was a span of 11 bases. Looked up from germline, CDR1 is LGHNA and CDR2 is YSLEER. DNA for the CDR3: TGCGCCAGCAGCCAGGGCCCAAGGGCACCCCTCCACTTT. Residues: CASSQGPRAPLHF.

The rearrangement links TRBV4-1 to TRBJ1-2; no reliable D call. Between the trimmed V and J ends, which lost 0 bases and 4 bases, there was a span of 12 bases. The CDR3 spans 15 residues. Germline values: CDR1 MGHRA, CDR2 YSYEKL. The CDR3 sequence: CASSQDRGDRYGYTF. CDR3 sequence (DNA): TGCGCCAGCAGCCAAGATCGCGGGGATCGCTATGGCTACACCTTC.

This clonotype was seen a handful of times. The chain combines TRBV24-1 with TRBJ2-3, with 7 bases lining up with TRBD2. Per the germline V gene, CDR1 is KGHDR and CDR2 is SFDVKD. The length of the CDR3 is 14 residues. The V segment lost 5 bases and the J segment 1 base; nucleotides outside the gene matches: 2. CDR3 region: CATSASGGTDTQYF. In DNA, the CDR3 is TGTGCCACCAGTGCAAGCGGGGGCACAGATACGCAGTATTTT.

The V gene is TRBV28, the J gene TRBJ1-6; D uncertain. Between the trimmed V and J ends, which lost 2 bases and 10 bases, there was a span of 18 bases. The germline V gene has CDR1 MDHEN and CDR2 SYDVKM. The CDR3 runs 16 residues. The CDR3 DNA follows: TGTGCCAGCAGTTTAGTTAGGGCCTCGGCGAGCTCACCCCTCCACTTT. This encodes CASSLVRASASSPLHF.

This clonotype appeared a few times. The chain links TRBV20-1 to TRBJ1-1; D unclear. The germline V gene has CDR1 DFQATT and CDR2 SNEGSKA (reference sequence). This CDR3 spans 11 amino acids. Trimming took off 0 bases at V and 11 bases at J, with 10 bases between the two ends. The CDR3 coding sequence is TGCAGTGCTAGAGACGTGGGCTTGGCTTTCTTT. Translation gives CSARDVGLAFF.

Only a few counts were recorded for this clonotype. This chain links TRBV27 with TRBJ1-2; D is uncertain. CDR1 and CDR2 from the germline V gene are MNHEY and SMNVEV (reference sequence). The V gene lost 6 bases and the J gene lost 5 bases, with 13 bases spanning the gap. The CDR3 extends over 13 amino acids. Written as DNA, the CDR3 is TGTGCCAGCAGATCAAACAAATTATATGGCTACACCTTC. This codes for CASRSNKLYGYTF.

This clonotype was picked up many times. The chain carries TRBV3-1 and TRBJ2-3; 7 bases are shared with TRBD2. The CDR3 spans 16 residues. The V gene's germline CDR1 is LGHDT and CDR2 YNNKEL (reference sequence). The ends lost 1 base at V and 0 bases at J; junction bases unmatched: 4. DNA for the CDR3: TGTGCCAGCAGCCAAGCTAGCGGATCTAGCACAGATACGCAGTATTTT. This sequence encodes CASSQASGSSTDTQYF.

The chain has TRBV2 and TRBJ2-3; 7 bases agree with TRBD1. The V gene's germline CDR1 is SNHLY and CDR2 FYNNEI. The CDR3 spans 18 residues. The chain's CDR3 is CTRCPAWGTEERTDTQYF. The CDR3, as DNA: TGTACCCGCTGCCCAGCGTGGGGGACAGAGGAGCGCACAGATACGCAGTATTTT.

The gene calls are TRBV6-1 and TRBJ1-2; TRBD1 matches 7 bases. The CDR3 is made up of 13 amino acids. Germline CDR1 and CDR2: MNHNS and SASEGT. Trimming took 4 bases from V and 7 from J; bases not matched to a gene: 6. The CDR3: CASSATGDRGYTF. In DNA form, the CDR3 reads TGTGCCAGCAGTGCCACAGGGGATCGTGGCTACACCTTC.

The V and J genes are TRBV13 and TRBJ2-7, with D unresolved. The CDR3 contains 12 residues. The germline V and J ends were trimmed by 2 bases and 6 bases, with 8 bases remaining between them. CDR1 is PRHDT, CDR2 FYEKMQ, per germline (reference sequence). As DNA, the CDR3 is TGTGCCAGCAGCTTAAGGGCATCCGAGCAGTACTTC. Translation gives CASSLRASEQYF.

The V call is TRBV24-1, the J call TRBJ2-3, with 10 nucleotides matching TRBD2. This CDR3 has 16 amino acids. Germline V gene lookup returns CDR1 KGHDR and CDR2 SFDVKD. The ends lost 4 bases at V and 3 bases at J; junction bases unmatched: 6. Here the CDR3 reads CATSDPSGGGTDTQYF. CDR3 in DNA: TGTGCCACCAGTGACCCGAGCGGGGGGGGTACAGATACGCAGTATTTT.

This clonotype was picked up a small number of times. This chain joins TRBV2 and TRBJ2-3; D ambiguous. Germline CDR1 and CDR2: SNHLY and FYNNEI. The CDR3 covers 11 residues. V lost 6 bases to trimming and J lost 11 bases, with 12 bases between them. The CDR3 protein is CASSGPLGQYF. The CDR3 nucleotides are TGTGCCAGCAGCGGCCCCTTAGGGCAGTATTTT.

About this clonotype: It may be a read error: a sequence one base away is much more abundant. The chain employs TRBV5-1 and TRBJ2-3; no reliable D call. In germline, CDR1 is SGHRS, CDR2 YFSETQ. The CDR3 has 13 amino acids. This CDR3 reads CASSPGRTATQYF. The CDR3 DNA reads as TGCGCCAGCAGCCCCGGGCGAACAGCTACGCAGTATTTT.

Comments on this clonotype: A much larger clone is a single base away; this may be a read error. The V call is TRBV20-1, the J call TRBJ2-7; maybe TRBD2 (5 bases). Germline V CDR1 and CDR2: DFQATT, SNEGSKA (reference sequence). CDR3 length: 15 amino acids. V was clipped by 1 base and J by 0 bases, with 13 bases between them. The CDR3 is CSARAFRTRSYEQYF. CDR3 DNA sequence: TGCAGTGCTAGAGCCTTTCGGACTCGCTCCTACGAGCAGTACTTC.

As for this clonotype: One end of the junction is discordant with germline, which a read error may explain. The chain uses TRBV27 and TRBJ1-2, with 9 bases that match TRBD1. Germline loops: CDR1 MNHEY, CDR2 SMNVEV (reference sequence). The CDR3 runs 15 residues. CDR3 nucleotides: TGTGCCGGCAGTTTCCGACAGGGGGTTGGCTATGGCTACACCTTC. Protein sequence: CAGSFRQGVGYGYTF.

The V gene is TRBV4-3, the J gene TRBJ1-5; perhaps TRBD1 as D (5 bases). The germline V and J ends were trimmed by 0 bases and 5 bases, with 11 bases remaining between them. Germline V CDR1 and CDR2: LGHNA, YSLEER. The CDR3 consists of 15 residues. The CDR3 is CASSQDTRGDQPQHF. The CDR3 DNA reads as TGCGCCAGCAGCCAAGATACTAGAGGGGATCAGCCCCAGCATTTT.

This chain's CDR3 is CASSPRNGGEETQYF. CDR3 in DNA: TGTGCCAGCTCACCACGGAACGGGGGCGAAGAGACCCAGTACTTC. The V call is TRBV18, the J call TRBJ2-5; either TRBD1 or TRBD2 may supply D (6 bases each). CDR3 length: 15 residues. V lost 1 base to trimming and J lost 3 bases, with 12 bases between them. Looked up from germline, CDR1 is KGHSH and CDR2 is LQKENI. The full variable domain, completed using reference TRBV18 and TRBJ2-5, is NAGVMQNPRHLVRRRGQEARLRCSPMKGHSHVYWYRQLPEEGLKFMVYLQKENIIDESGMPKERFSAEFPKEGPSILRIQQVVRGDSAAYFCASSPRNGGEETQYFGPGTRLLVL.

The chain uses TRBV15 and TRBJ2-2; D may be TRBD1 (6 bases). The germline gives CDR1 LNHNV, CDR2 YYDKDF (reference sequence). The CDR3 has 15 amino acids. V was cut by 6 bases and J by 1 base, with 12 bases left in between. The CDR3 spells CATRMDRLNTGELFF. CDR3 nucleotide sequence: TGTGCCACCAGAATGGACAGATTGAACACCGGGGAGCTGTTTTTT.

This sequence joins TRBV20-1 and TRBJ1-1; D call uncertain. The V gene lost 6 bases and the J gene lost 2 bases, with 16 bases spanning the gap. CDR1 and CDR2 from the germline V gene are DFQATT and SNEGSKA (reference sequence). The CDR3 loop spans 14 amino acids. CDR3 protein: CSAVSAYPNTEAFF. CDR3 bases: TGCAGTGCCGTATCCGCTTACCCTAACACTGAAGCTTTCTTT.

This clonotype was observed many times. This rearrangement joins TRBV2 to TRBJ2-2, with TRBD1 matching 7 bases. V dropped 6 bases and J dropped 3; count of bases not matched to a gene: 13. The CDR3 has 17 amino acids. The germline V gene encodes CDR1 SNHLY and CDR2 FYNNEI. The CDR3 protein is CASRRAYRGFDTGELFF. The CDR3 DNA sequence: TGTGCCAGCAGGAGGGCCTACAGGGGTTTTGACACCGGGGAGCTGTTTTTT.

This clonotype was picked up a small number of times. V usage is TRBV20-1 and J usage is TRBJ1-1; D possibly corresponds to TRBD1 (5 bases). The CDR3 has 13 amino acids. Trimming left V 3 bases short and J 7 bases short, with 15 bases between. Germline assignment: CDR1 DFQATT and CDR2 SNEGSKA (reference sequence). CDR3: CSAREGSDGEAFF. The CDR3 bases are TGCAGTGCTAGGGAGGGGTCGGATGGTGAAGCTTTCTTT.

The CDR3 loop reads CASFGGGAYNEQFF. The CDR3 DNA sequence: TGTGCCAGCTTTGGCGGGGGGGCGTACAATGAGCAGTTCTTC. This rearrangement joins TRBV3-1 to TRBJ2-1; 9 bases fit TRBD2. From germline, CDR1 is LGHDT and CDR2 YNNKEL (reference sequence). This CDR3 is 14 amino acids long. The V segment lost 8 bases and the J segment 4 bases; nucleotides outside the gene matches: 6.

This clonotype has more than one count but fewer than ten. The V gene is TRBV4-2, the J gene TRBJ2-1, with D perhaps assigned TRBD1 or TRBD2 (5 bases each). Germline CDR1 and CDR2: LGHNA and YNFKEQ. The CDR3 is 13 residues long. Trimming shortened V by 1 base and J by 15 bases, and 16 bases separated the two germline ends. The CDR3 spells CASSQALGDFRFF. The CDR3 bases are TGTGCCAGCAGCCAAGCCCTGGGGGATTTCAGGTTCTTC.

This clonotype came up many times. Mismatch with germline at one junction end may stem from a read error. The chain combines TRBV18 with TRBJ1-1, with TRBD1 matching over 9 bases. CDR3 size: 13 residues. Germline CDR1 KGHSH, CDR2 LQKENI. CDR3 sequence reads: CASSRQGGTEAFF. CDR3 bases: TGCGCCAGCAGCCGACAGGGGGGCACTGAAGCTTTCTTT.

The chain uses TRBV5-1 and TRBJ2-1; no definite D call. V lost 4 bases and J lost 5, with 4 bases in between. Germline V lookup: CDR1 SGHRS, CDR2 YFSETQ. CDR3 size: 11 residues. The CDR3 DNA reads as TGCGCCAGCAGCGTAGACAATGAGCAGTTCTTC. Its translation is CASSVDNEQFF.